A single sample gave rise to the 3 T cell receptor beta chains below, sequenced in a study of blood T cell repertoires in COVID-19. Data came from immunoSEQ multiplex PCR; TCRdb stores just in-frame clones and leaves some out. Of over 50,000 clones in the sample, just over 85% were seen once. Sequenced sample: peripheral blood. Every receptor here comes from a human donor in a cohort sampled during active COVID-19.

The chain links TRBV4-1 to TRBJ2-1; 11 bases line up with TRBD2. The CDR3 has 16 residues. V was pared by 5 bases and J by 7 bases, with 10 bases of the junction left unmatched. CDR1 is MGHRA, CDR2 YSYEKL, per germline. CDR3 bases: TGCGCCAGCAGCTACTTCGGGACTAGCGGATTAAATGAGCAGTTCTTC. The encoded protein is CASSYFGTSGLNEQFF.

This clone was seen more than once but under ten times. The chain employs TRBV10-2 and TRBJ2-1; D gene unclear. The CDR3 totals 13 residues. Trimming took 0 bases from V and 7 from J, leaving 7 bases between them. Germline values: CDR1 WSHSY, CDR2 SAAADI. The CDR3 loop is CASSESPQNEQFF. The CDR3 coding sequence is TGCGCCAGCAGTGAGTCCCCCCAAAATGAGCAGTTCTTC.

This chain uses TRBV5-6 with TRBJ1-2; 9 bases align to TRBD1. The CDR3 extends over 14 amino acids. V lost 6 bases to trimming and J lost 8 bases; unmatched junction nucleotides: 11. From germline, CDR1 is SGHDT and CDR2 YYEEEE. The CDR3 region has the DNA TGTGCCAGCAAACGACTGGGACAGGGCCAGGGCTACACCTTC. Its protein product is CASKRLGQGQGYTF.